The 27 T cell receptor beta chains listed next were all sequenced from one sample in a study of post-analysis software for immune sequencing data. Each TCR beta cDNA library carried unique molecular identifiers. One entry per CDR3 protein results from TCRdb running MiXCR on the PCR reads. Here the sample spans some 800,000 distinct CDR3 sequences, about 45% being singletons. Whole-study results and caveats: Controls showed lower frequencies than patients for five or six TRBV segments, and TRBV5-6, TRBV5-1 and TRBV20-1 were among these.

No antigens are known for them. Sample: blood. All receptors derive from a girl between 5 and 17 years old with multiple sclerosis.

This clonotype was picked up a small number of times. This chain links TRBV29-1 with TRBJ2-7; D may correspond to TRBD1 or TRBD2 (6 bases each). V lost 5 bases to trimming and J lost 2 bases, with 13 bases between them. This CDR3 has 13 amino acids. Looked up from germline, CDR1 is SQVTM and CDR2 is ANQGSEA. The CDR3: CSVWGDNTYEQYF. In nucleotides, the CDR3 is TGCAGCGTTTGGGGGGACAACACCTACGAGCAGTACTTC.

The rearrangement joins TRBV30 to TRBJ1-2; 7 bases match TRBD1. This CDR3 contains 13 residues. CDR1 GTSNPN and CDR2 SVGIG come from the germline V gene (reference sequence). After removal of 3 bases from V and 3 bases from J, the junction contained 4 bases not matched to a gene. This chain's CDR3 is CAWSGQADYGYTF. CDR3 nucleotide sequence: TGTGCCTGGAGCGGACAGGCCGACTATGGCTACACCTTC.

This clonotype has more than one count but fewer than ten. The chain has TRBV12-3 or TRBV12-4 and TRBJ2-7; 7 nucleotides align to TRBD1. V shed 5 bases and J 5 bases; nucleotides not matched to a gene: 9. The CDR3 contains 14 residues. CDR3: CASSKVTGADEQYF. The CDR3 nucleotides are TGTGCCAGCAGTAAGGTAACAGGGGCCGACGAGCAGTACTTC.

With regard to this clonotype: At one of its ends the junction is not consistent with the germline gene, which may arise from a read error. The rearrangement links TRBV11-2 to TRBJ1-2, with TRBD1 as a possible D gene (5 bases). The CDR3 totals 14 residues. Germline CDR1 SGHAT, CDR2 FQNNGV. DNA for the CDR3: TGTGCCAGCAGCGTAGACGGAGGGGACTATGGCTACACCTTC. Its protein product is CASSVDGGDYGYTF. Full variable domain (remainder filled in from reference TRBV11-2 and TRBJ1-2): EAGVAQSPRYKIIEKRQSVAFWCNPISGHATLYWYQQILGQGPKLLIQFQNNGVVDDSQLPKDRFSAERLKGVDSTLKIQPAKLEDSAVYLCASSVDGGDYGYTFGSGTRLTVV.

The rearrangement uses TRBV12-3 or TRBV12-4 and TRBJ1-4, with D unresolved. This CDR3 comprises 15 residues. Trimming removed 3 bases from V and 3 bases from J, with 11 bases in between. The CDR3 loop reads CASSFSPNPNEKLFF. The CDR3 coding sequence is TGTGCCAGCAGTTTCTCTCCAAATCCTAATGAAAAACTGTTTTTT.

DNA for the CDR3: TGCAGTGCGGACCAGGGGACAGGGGGGAACGAGCAGTACTTC. It specifies CSADQGTGGNEQYF. V is TRBV20-1 and J is TRBJ2-5; 11 nucleotides agree with TRBD1. The assigned J gene may be wrong: the sequence end matches TRBJ2-7 better. CDR1 DFQATT and CDR2 SNEGSKA come from the germline V gene (reference sequence). This CDR3 has 14 amino acids.

The V gene is TRBV6-1, the J gene TRBJ2-5, with D perhaps matching TRBD2 (5 bases). This CDR3 has 11 amino acids. Germline CDR1 MNHNS, CDR2 SASEGT. Between the trimmed V and J ends, which lost 6 bases and 9 bases, there was a span of 11 bases. The CDR3 region has the DNA TGTGCCAGCAGCGGGGTCCAAGCCCAGTACTTC. Protein: CASSGVQAQYF.

A few counts support this clonotype. The J gene is TRBJ1-2, the V gene TRBV5-1; TRBD1 agrees at 7 bases. CDR1 SGHRS and CDR2 YFSETQ come from the germline V gene. CDR3 length: 14 residues. The V segment lost 7 bases and the J segment 3 bases; nucleotides outside the gene matches: 9. The CDR3 reads CASGKTGTDYGYTF. DNA of the CDR3: TGCGCCAGCGGAAAAACCGGGACAGACTATGGCTACACCTTC.

This clonotype was observed a handful of times. This sequence joins TRBV7-2 and TRBJ2-7; 10 bases are shared with TRBD2. This CDR3 has 15 amino acids. J lost 3 bases, V lost 5 bases, and 7 bases had no gene match. The germline gives CDR1 SGHTA, CDR2 FQGNSA. The CDR3 sequence is CASSAAGTSDYEQYF. DNA for the CDR3: TGTGCCAGCAGCGCCGCCGGGACTAGCGACTACGAGCAGTACTTC.

This clonotype has only a few counts. The V and J genes are TRBV5-4 and TRBJ2-4; D not certain. Matching the DNA end better, TRBJ2-7 makes the J call doubtful. The germline V gene encodes CDR1 SGHNT and CDR2 YYREEE (reference sequence). CDR3 length: 13 amino acids. For the CDR3, the DNA is TGTGCCAGCAGCTTGTATCCGAGGAACGAGCAGTACTTC. This codes for CASSLYPRNEQYF.

The CDR3 DNA sequence: TGCGCCAGCAGCTACAGGCTCCTAGGGAACACTGAAGCTTTCTTT. It yields the protein CASSYRLLGNTEAFF. The rearrangement joins TRBV5-1 to TRBJ1-1; tentative D call: TRBD1 (5 bases). The CDR3 spans 15 residues. Per the germline V gene, CDR1 is SGHRS and CDR2 is YFSETQ. V lost 3 bases and J lost 1, with 13 bases in between.

For the CDR3, the DNA is TGTGCCAGCATTCCCTCGAGAGGTGAGCAGTTCTTC. It codes for CASIPSRGEQFF. The chain combines TRBV6-1 with TRBJ2-1; no reliable D call. The CDR3 contains 12 residues. The V end was cut by 7 bases, the J end by 9 bases, with 13 bases between. Germline CDR1 and CDR2: MNHNS and SASEGT.

This clonotype was seen only a few times. The gene calls are TRBV20-1 and TRBJ2-7; tentatively, D is TRBD2 (5 bases). CDR3 length: 14 residues. V lost 6 bases and J lost 6, with 21 bases in between. The germline gives CDR1 DFQATT, CDR2 SNEGSKA (reference sequence). The CDR3: CSANVLGPLSEQYF. The CDR3 DNA follows: TGCAGTGCAAACGTACTAGGCCCATTGAGCGAGCAGTACTTC.

The chain recombines TRBV20-1 with TRBJ2-2, with 9 bases lining up with TRBD2. Germline loops: CDR1 DFQATT, CDR2 SNEGSKA (reference sequence). V lost 7 bases and J lost 4; bases outside the gene matches: 10. The CDR3 extends over 15 amino acids. CDR3 residues: CSVLAGGLGTGELFF. DNA for the CDR3: TGCAGTGTTTTGGCGGGAGGGCTCGGCACCGGGGAGCTGTTTTTT.

Comment on this clonotype: The junction differs from germline at one of its ends, possibly a read error. The chain is built from TRBV5-1 and TRBJ1-1; 7 positions match TRBD1. The CDR3 is 13 amino acids. CDR1 SGHRS and CDR2 YFSETQ come from the germline V gene. CDR3 sequence (DNA): TGTGCCAGCAGCTTAGGGCAGGGGGGGGAAGCTTTCTTT. The encoded protein is CASSLGQGGEAFF.

This clonotype has just a few counts. The rearrangement links TRBV27 to TRBJ2-1, with D perhaps TRBD1 or TRBD2 (5 bases each). This CDR3 is 13 amino acids long. Trimming left V 7 bases short and J 2 bases short, with 9 bases between. Germline V gene lookup returns CDR1 MNHEY and CDR2 SMNVEV (reference sequence). CDR3 nucleotide sequence: TGTGCCAGCACAAGGGACCCCTACAATGAGCAGTTCTTC. This encodes CASTRDPYNEQFF.

The CDR3 spells CASSGQLAGDTGELFF. The CDR3 nucleotides read TGTGCCAGCAGCGGACAACTAGCGGGAGATACCGGGGAGCTGTTTTTT. The J gene is TRBJ2-2, the V gene TRBV7-9, with 11 bases identical to TRBD2. Germline values: CDR1 SEHNR, CDR2 FQNEAQ (reference sequence). Trimming at V came to 5 bases and at J to 5 bases, leaving 7 bases not matched to a gene. CDR3 length: 16 amino acids.

V gene TRBV10-2 combines with J gene TRBJ2-7; TRBD1 aligns across 8 bases. The end of the DNA fits TRBJ2-5 better, so the J call may be wrong. The length of the CDR3 is 13 residues. Germline values: CDR1 WSHSY, CDR2 SAAADI. Here the CDR3 reads CASSAGGAETQYF. The CDR3 DNA follows: TGCGCCAGCAGCGCAGGGGGCGCAGAGACCCAGTACTTC.

The chain links TRBV10-3 to TRBJ2-3, with TRBD2 matching over 8 bases. This CDR3 contains 14 residues. CDR1 and CDR2 from the germline V gene are ENHRY and SYGVKD. The V gene end was trimmed by 7 bases and the J gene end by 6 bases; junction bases not matched to a gene: 9. For the CDR3, the DNA is TGTGCCATCAAAGAGACTAGCGATACGGATACGCAGTATTTT. Its protein is CAIKETSDTDTQYF.

The chain combines TRBV6-1 with TRBJ2-7; D gene uncertain. The CDR3 is 13 amino acids. V lost 7 bases to trimming and J lost 12 bases, with 22 bases between them. Germline CDR1 reads MNHNS; CDR2 reads SASEGT. CDR3 sequence reads: CASIGPELETRYF. DNA for the CDR3: TGTGCCAGCATAGGTCCGGAGTTGGAGACCCGGTACTTC.

The chain uses TRBV12-3 or TRBV12-4 and TRBJ2-7; 8 bases align to TRBD2. The end of the DNA fits TRBJ2-4 better, so the J call may be wrong. The length of the CDR3 is 16 residues. In DNA form, the CDR3 reads TGTGCCAGCAGCCTGCCGTTACGAGCGGGAGCGGGCATTCAGTACTTC. This encodes CASSLPLRAGAGIQYF.

This clonotype appeared a few times. The V call is TRBV6-1, the J call TRBJ2-7; 12 positions agree with TRBD2. The CDR3 contains 15 residues. Germline V gene lookup returns CDR1 MNHNS and CDR2 SASEGT. Trimming removed 5 bases from V and 5 bases from J; junction bases left unmatched: 7. CDR3: CASSLRLAGEDEQYF. The CDR3, as DNA: TGTGCCAGCAGTCTCCGACTAGCGGGAGAGGACGAGCAGTACTTC.

In this sample, this clonotype turned up a few times. The V gene is TRBV12-3 or TRBV12-4, the J gene TRBJ2-1, with 13 bases identical to TRBD2. The ends lost 6 bases at V and 8 bases at J; junction bases unmatched: 4. The CDR3 has 14 amino acids. CDR3 sequence: CASRRTSGSYEQFF. CDR3 DNA: TGTGCCAGCAGGAGGACTAGCGGGAGCTATGAGCAGTTCTTC.

This clonotype has only a few counts. V usage is TRBV19 and J usage is TRBJ2-7; D gene ambiguous. CDR3 length equals 13 residues. V dropped 6 bases and J dropped 2 bases, with 11 bases sitting between them. CDR1 and CDR2 from the germline V gene are LNHDA and SQIVND (reference sequence). CDR3 sequence: CASSTLEAYEQYF. The CDR3 DNA reads TGTGCCAGTAGCACGCTAGAGGCCTACGAGCAGTACTTC.

For this clonotype: This sequence may be a read error, since a much larger clone differs from it by one base. The CDR3 bases are TGTGCCAGCAGCTTAGGGGGGGGAGTATACAATGCGCAGTTCTTC. Translated, it gives CASSLGGGVYNAQFF. The J gene is TRBJ2-1, the V gene TRBV11-3; 7 nucleotides match TRBD2. The CDR3 is 15 amino acids. Per the germline V gene, CDR1 is SGHNT and CDR2 is YENEEA.

The chain uses TRBV29-1 and TRBJ2-4; TRBD1 aligns across 7 bases. The trim removed 5 bases at V and 8 bases at J, leaving 6 bases unmatched. This CDR3 region has 12 residues. Germline V gene data show CDR1 as SQVTM and CDR2 as ANQGSEA. CDR3: CSVRTGPDIQYF. The CDR3 DNA reads as TGCAGCGTTAGGACAGGACCGGACATTCAGTACTTC.

V is TRBV12-3 or TRBV12-4 and J is TRBJ2-7; 7 bases map to TRBD2. The CDR3 runs to 14 residues. The V gene end was trimmed by 6 bases and the J gene end by 4 bases; junction bases not matched to a gene: 9. CDR3 amino acids: CASSRGLGGYEQYF. CDR3 bases: TGTGCCAGCAGCCGTGGACTAGGCGGTTACGAGCAGTACTTC.